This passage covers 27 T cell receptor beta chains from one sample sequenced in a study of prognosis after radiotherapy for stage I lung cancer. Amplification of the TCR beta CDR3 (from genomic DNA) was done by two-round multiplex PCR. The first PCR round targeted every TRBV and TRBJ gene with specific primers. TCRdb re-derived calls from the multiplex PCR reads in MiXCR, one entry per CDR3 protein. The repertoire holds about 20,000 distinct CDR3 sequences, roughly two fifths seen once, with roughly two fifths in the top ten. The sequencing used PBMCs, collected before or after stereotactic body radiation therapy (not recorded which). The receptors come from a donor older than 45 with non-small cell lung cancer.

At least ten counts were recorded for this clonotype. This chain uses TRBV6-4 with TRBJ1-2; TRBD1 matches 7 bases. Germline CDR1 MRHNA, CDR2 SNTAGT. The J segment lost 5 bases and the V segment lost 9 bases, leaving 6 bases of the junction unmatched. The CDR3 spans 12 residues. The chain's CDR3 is CASTQGVYGYTF. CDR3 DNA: TGTGCCAGTACCCAGGGGGTTTATGGCTACACCTTC.

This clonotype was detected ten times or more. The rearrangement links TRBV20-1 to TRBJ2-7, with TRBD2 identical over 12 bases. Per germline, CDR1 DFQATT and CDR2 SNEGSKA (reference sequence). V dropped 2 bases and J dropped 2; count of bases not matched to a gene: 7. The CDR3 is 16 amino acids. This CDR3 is CSARLAGGKGAYEQYF. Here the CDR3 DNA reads TGCAGTGCTAGACTAGCGGGAGGGAAGGGGGCCTACGAGCAGTACTTC.

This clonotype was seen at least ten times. The CDR3 DNA is TGTGCCAGCTCACCACGGGACAGTAATTCACCCCTCCACTTT. This encodes CASSPRDSNSPLHF. V usage is TRBV18 and J usage is TRBJ1-6; 7 bases are a match to TRBD1. CDR3 length: 14 residues. V shed 1 base, J shed 6 bases, and the junction held 0 bases outside the gene matches. CDR1 and CDR2 (germline): KGHSH, LQKENI.

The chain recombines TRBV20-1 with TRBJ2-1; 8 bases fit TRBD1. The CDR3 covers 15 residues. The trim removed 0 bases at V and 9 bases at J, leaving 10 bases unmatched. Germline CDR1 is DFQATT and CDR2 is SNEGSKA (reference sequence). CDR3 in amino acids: CSARDKGTGISEQFF. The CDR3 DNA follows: TGCAGTGCTAGAGATAAGGGGACAGGAATTAGTGAGCAGTTCTTC.

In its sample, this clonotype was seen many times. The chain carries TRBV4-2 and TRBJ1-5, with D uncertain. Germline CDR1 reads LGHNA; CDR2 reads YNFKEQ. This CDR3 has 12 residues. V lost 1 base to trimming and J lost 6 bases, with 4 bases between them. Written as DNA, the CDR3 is TGTGCCAGCAGCCAAGGTTCTCAGCCCCAGCATTTT. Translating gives CASSQGSQPQHF.

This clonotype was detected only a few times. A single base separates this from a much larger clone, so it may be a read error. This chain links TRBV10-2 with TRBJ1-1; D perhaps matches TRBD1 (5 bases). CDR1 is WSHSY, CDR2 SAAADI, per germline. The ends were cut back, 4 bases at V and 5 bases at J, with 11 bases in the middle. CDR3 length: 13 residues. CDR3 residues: CASSGQWGTEAFF. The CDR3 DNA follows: TGCGCCAGCAGTGGGCAGTGGGGGACTGAAGCTTTCTTT.

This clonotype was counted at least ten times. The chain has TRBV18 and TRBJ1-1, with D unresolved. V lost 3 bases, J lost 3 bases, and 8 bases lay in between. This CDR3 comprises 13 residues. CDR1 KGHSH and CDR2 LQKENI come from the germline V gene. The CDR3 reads CASSPRSDTEAFF. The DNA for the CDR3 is TGTGCCAGCTCACCTCGATCCGACACTGAAGCTTTCTTT. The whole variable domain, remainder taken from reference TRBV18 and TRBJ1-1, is NAGVMQNPRHLVRRRGQEARLRCSPMKGHSHVYWYRQLPEEGLKFMVYLQKENIIDESGMPKERFSAEFPKEGPSILRIQQVVRGDSAAYFCASSPRSDTEAFFGQGTRLTVV.

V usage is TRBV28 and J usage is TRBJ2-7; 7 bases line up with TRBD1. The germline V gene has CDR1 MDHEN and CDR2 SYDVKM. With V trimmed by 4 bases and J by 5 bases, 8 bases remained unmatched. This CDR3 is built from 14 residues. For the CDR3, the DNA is TGTGCCAGCAGTTCCTGGACAGGTGTCCACGAGCAGTACTTC. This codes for CASSSWTGVHEQYF.

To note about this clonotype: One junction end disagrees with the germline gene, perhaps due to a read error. CDR3 sequence (DNA): TGTGCCAGCAGCGCGGTACTTACAGATACCCAGTATTTT. Translated, it gives CASSAVLTDTQYF. The gene calls are TRBV6-1 and TRBJ2-3; the D is unclear. Germline assignment: CDR1 MNHNS and CDR2 SASEGT. The CDR3 sequence is 13 residues long.

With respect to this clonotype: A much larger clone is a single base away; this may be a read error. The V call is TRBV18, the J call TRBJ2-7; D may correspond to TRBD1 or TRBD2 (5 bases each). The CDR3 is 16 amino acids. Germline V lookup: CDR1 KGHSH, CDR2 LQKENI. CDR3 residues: CASSPGIGTVSYEQHF. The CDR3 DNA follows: TGTGCCAGCTCACCCGGCATAGGGACGGTTTCCTACGAGCAGCACTTC.

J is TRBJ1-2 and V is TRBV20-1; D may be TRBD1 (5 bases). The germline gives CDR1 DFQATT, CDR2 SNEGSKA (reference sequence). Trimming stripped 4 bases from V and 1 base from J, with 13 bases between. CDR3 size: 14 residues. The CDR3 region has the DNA TGCAGTGCTATGGCAGGGAAGGGTAACTATGGCTACACCTTC. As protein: CSAMAGKGNYGYTF.

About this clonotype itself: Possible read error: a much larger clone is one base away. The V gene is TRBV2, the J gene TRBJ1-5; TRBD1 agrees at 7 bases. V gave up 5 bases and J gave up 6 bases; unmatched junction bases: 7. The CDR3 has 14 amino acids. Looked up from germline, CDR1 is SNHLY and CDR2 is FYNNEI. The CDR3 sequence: CASSYLGGSQPQHF. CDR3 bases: TGTGCCAGCAGTTACCTAGGGGGCAGTCAGCCCCAGCATTTT.

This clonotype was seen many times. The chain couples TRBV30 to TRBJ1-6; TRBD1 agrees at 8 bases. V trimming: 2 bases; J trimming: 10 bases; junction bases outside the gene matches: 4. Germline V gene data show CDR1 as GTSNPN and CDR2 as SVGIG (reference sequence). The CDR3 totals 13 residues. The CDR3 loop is CAWSSTGESPLHF. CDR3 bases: TGTGCCTGGAGTTCGACAGGGGAATCACCCCTCCACTTT.

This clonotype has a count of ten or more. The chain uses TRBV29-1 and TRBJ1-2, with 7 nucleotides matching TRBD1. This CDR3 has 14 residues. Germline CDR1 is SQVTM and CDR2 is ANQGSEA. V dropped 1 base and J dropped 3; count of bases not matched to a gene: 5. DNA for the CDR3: TGCAGCGTTGAAGGTGGAGGGGGCTACTATGGCTACACCTTC. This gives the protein CSVEGGGGYYGYTF. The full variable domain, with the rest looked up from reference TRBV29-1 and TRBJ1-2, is SAVISQKPSRDICQRGTSLTIQCQVDSQVTMMFWYRQQPGQSLTLIATANQGSEATYESGFVIDKFPISRPNLTFSTLTVSNMSPEDSSIYLCSVEGGGGYYGYTFGSGTRLTVV.

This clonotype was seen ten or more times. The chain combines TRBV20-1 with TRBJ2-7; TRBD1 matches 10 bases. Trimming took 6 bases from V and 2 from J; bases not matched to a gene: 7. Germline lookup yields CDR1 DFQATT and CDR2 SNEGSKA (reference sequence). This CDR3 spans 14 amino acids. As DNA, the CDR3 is TGCAGTGCGGCCGGGACAGGGGACCCCTACGAGCAGTACTTC. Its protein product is CSAAGTGDPYEQYF.

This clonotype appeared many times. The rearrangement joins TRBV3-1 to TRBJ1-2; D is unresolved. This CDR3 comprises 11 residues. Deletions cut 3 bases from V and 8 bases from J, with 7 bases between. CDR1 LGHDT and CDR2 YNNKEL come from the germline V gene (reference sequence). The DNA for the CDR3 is TGTGCCAGCAGCCAGGCGGGGGGCTACACCTTC. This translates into CASSQAGGYTF.

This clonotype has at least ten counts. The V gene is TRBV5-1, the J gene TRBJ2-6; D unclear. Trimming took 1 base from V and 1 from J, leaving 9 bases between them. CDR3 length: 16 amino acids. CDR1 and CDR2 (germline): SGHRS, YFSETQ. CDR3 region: CASSLSRTSGANVLTF. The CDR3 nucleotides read TGCGCCAGCAGCTTGTCCAGGACGTCTGGGGCCAACGTCCTGACTTTC.

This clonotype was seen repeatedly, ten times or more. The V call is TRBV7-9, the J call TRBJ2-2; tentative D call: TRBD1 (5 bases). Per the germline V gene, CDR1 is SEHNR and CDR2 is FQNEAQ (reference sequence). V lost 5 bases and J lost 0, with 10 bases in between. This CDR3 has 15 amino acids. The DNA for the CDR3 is TGTGCCAGCAGCGGAGCCAGGGCGAACACCGGGGAGCTGTTTTTT. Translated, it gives CASSGARANTGELFF.

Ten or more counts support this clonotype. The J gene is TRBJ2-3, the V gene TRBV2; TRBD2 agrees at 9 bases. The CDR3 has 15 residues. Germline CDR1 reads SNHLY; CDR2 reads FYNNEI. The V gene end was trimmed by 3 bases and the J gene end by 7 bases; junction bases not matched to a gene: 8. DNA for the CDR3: TGTGCCAGCAGTGACTGGCGGGGGGGCGGAAATACGCAGTATTTT. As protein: CASSDWRGGGNTQYF.

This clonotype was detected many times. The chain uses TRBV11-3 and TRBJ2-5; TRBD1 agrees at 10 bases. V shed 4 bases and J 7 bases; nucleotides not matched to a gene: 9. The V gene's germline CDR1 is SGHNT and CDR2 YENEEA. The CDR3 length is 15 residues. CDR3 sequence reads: CASSSSTGGEGTQYF. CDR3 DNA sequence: TGTGCCAGCAGCTCTTCGACAGGGGGCGAGGGGACCCAGTACTTC.

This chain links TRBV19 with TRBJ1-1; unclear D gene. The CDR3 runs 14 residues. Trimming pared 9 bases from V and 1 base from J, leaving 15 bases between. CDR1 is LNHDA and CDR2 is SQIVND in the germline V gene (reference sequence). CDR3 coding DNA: TGTGCCAGCCGCCGGAACCATTGGAACACTGAAGCTTTCTTT. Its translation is CASRRNHWNTEAFF.

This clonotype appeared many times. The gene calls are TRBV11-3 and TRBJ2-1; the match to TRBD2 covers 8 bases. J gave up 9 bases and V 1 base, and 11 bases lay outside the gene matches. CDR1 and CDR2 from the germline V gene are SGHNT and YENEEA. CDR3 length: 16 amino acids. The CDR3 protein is CASSLGASGPTGEQFF. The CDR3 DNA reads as TGTGCCAGCAGCTTAGGGGCTAGCGGGCCCACGGGTGAGCAGTTCTTC.

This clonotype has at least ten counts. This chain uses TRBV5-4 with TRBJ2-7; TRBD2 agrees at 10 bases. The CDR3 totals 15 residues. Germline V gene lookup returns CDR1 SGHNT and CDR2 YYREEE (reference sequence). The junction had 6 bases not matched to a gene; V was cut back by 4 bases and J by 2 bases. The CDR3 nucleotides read TGTGCCAGCAGCGCCAGAAGCGGGAGGGCCTACGAGCAGTACTTC. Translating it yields CASSARSGRAYEQYF.

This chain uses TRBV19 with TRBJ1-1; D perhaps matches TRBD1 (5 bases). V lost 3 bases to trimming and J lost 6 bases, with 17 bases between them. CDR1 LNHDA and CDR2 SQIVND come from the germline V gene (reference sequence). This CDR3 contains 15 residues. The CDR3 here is CASSMRRGGRAEAFF. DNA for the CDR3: TGTGCCAGTAGTATGCGGAGGGGAGGTAGAGCTGAAGCTTTCTTT.

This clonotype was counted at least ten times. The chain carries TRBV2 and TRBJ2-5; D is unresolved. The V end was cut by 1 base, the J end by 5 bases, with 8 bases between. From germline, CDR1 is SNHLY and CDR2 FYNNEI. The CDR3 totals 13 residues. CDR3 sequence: CASSEGIAETQYF. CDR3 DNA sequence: TGTGCCAGCAGTGAAGGTATAGCTGAGACCCAGTACTTC.

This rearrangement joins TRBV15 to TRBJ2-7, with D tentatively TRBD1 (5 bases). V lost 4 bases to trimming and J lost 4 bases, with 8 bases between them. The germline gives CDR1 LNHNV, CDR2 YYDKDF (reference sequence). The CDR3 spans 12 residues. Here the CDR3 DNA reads TGTGCCACCAGCACGCAGGGATACGAGCAGTACTTC. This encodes CATSTQGYEQYF.

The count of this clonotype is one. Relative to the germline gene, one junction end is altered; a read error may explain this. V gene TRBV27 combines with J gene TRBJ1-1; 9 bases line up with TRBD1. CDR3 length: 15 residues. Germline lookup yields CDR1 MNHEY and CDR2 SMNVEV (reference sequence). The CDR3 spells CAGSCPGQGISEAFF. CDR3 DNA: TGTGCCGGCAGTTGTCCTGGACAGGGGATAAGTGAAGCTTTCTTT.